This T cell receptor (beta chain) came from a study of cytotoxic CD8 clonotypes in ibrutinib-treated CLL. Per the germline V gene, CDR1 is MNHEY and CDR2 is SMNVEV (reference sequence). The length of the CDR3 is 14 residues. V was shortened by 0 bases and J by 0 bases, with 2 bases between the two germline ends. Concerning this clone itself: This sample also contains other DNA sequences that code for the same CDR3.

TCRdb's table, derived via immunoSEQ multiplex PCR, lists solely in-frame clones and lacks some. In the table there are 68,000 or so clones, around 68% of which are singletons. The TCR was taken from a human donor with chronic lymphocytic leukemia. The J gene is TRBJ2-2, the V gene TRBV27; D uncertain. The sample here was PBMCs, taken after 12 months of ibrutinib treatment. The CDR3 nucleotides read TGTGCCAGCAGTTTATCCTCGAACACCGGGGAGCTGTTTTTT. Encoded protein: CASSLSSNTGELFF.